This T cell receptor (beta chain) was sequenced for a study of post-analysis software for immune sequencing data. Study-level information: The courses of disease that were included comprised relapsing-remitting, secondary progressive and progressive-relapsing multiple sclerosis. Study-wide results and caveats: Controls' normalized Chao1 diversity significantly exceeded that of multiple sclerosis patients. Strong co-clustering by F measure was evident for samples that had been prepared in the same batch.

The TCR beta cDNA libraries contained unique molecular identifiers. Researchers reported 520,000 or so cDNA molecules coming from around 1 to 9.1 million T cells. TCRdb fed the PCR reads into MiXCR, producing one record per CDR3 protein. The sample gives about 190,000 distinct CDR3 sequences, 29% of which show up once; nearly 3.5% is in the top ten. In regard to this clonotype: Its antigen remains unknown.

The source is a girl aged 2 to 17 with multiple sclerosis. The sequenced sample consisted of blood.

Here the CDR3 reads CAWSTGGMNTEAFF. The CDR3 region has the DNA TGTGCCTGGTCTACAGGGGGAATGAACACTGAAGCTTTCTTT. The gene calls are TRBV30 and TRBJ1-1; TRBD1 matches 8 bases. The CDR3 has 14 amino acids. Germline V CDR1 and CDR2: GTSNPN, SVGIG (reference sequence). V dropped 5 bases and J dropped 0; count of bases not matched to a gene: 5. The full variable domain, its missing parts supplied by reference TRBV30 and TRBJ1-1, is SQTIHQWPATLVQPVGSPLSLECTVEGTSNPNLYWYRQAAGRGLQLLFYSVGIGQISSEVPQNLSASRPQDRQFILSSKKLLLSDSGFYLCAWSTGGMNTEAFFGQGTRLTVV.